The rows below give T cell receptor beta chains drawn from one sample of a study of blood T cell repertoires in COVID-19. Some clones are missing from TCRdb's copy, which holds only in-frame ones; the method was immunoSEQ multiplex PCR. Of 150,000 or so clones in the sample, about nine tenths were seen once. Material for sequencing was peripheral blood. These TCRs come from a woman in her forties or fifties with acute or convalescent COVID-19. Each CDR3 is given with its conserved first and last residue. The D gene is left open where the match is weak. Rows give clone size only sometimes, using once, few, many, or a class for an expanded clone.

v_call	j_call	clone_size	d_call	cdr3_nt	cdr3_aa
TRBV12-3/TRBV12-4	TRBJ2-5	.	.	TGTGCCAGCAGTTCCGGGGTCCAAGAGACCCAGTACTTC	CASSSGVQETQYF
TRBV4-3	TRBJ2-1	.	TRBD1	TGCGCCAGCAGCCAAGGACAGGGGGCTTGGAATGAGCAGTTCTTC	CASSQGQGAWNEQFF
TRBV27	TRBJ2-7	.	TRBD1	TGTGCCAGCCGGGACAGGGCAAACTACGAGCAGTACTTC	CASRDRANYEQYF
TRBV7-2	TRBJ2-7	once	.	TGTGCCAGCAGCTTAGGGGGTACAGGATACTACGAGCAGTACTTC	CASSLGGTGYYEQYF
TRBV6-5	TRBJ1-6	.	.	TGTGCCAGCAGTTACTCGAGACAGCATAATTCACCCCTCCACTTT	CASSYSRQHNSPLHF
TRBV19	TRBJ1-2	.	TRBD1	TGTGCCAGTAGCCTACTCCTGGACAGGGCCTACTATGGCTACACCTTC	CASSLLLDRAYYGYTF
TRBV7-9	TRBJ1-2	once	TRBD1	TGTGCCAGCAGCTCTTTAGGGACAGGTTCCGACACCTTC	CASSSLGTGSDTF
TRBV24-1	TRBJ2-7	.	TRBD1	TGTGCCACCAGTGACCAGGGACAGGCCCCCTACGAGCAGTACTTC	CATSDQGQAPYEQYF
TRBV11-3	TRBJ2-5	once	.	TGTGCCAGCAGCTTTATGGAGACCCAGTACTTC	CASSFMETQYF
TRBV9	TRBJ1-6	.	TRBD1	TGTGCCAGCAGCGTAGAAGGACAGGGTGGATCACCCCTCCACTTT	CASSVEGQGGSPLHF
TRBV19	TRBJ1-2	.	.	TGTGCCAGTACCCACGGCAGGGATGGCTACACCTTC	CASTHGRDGYTF
TRBV7-8	TRBJ2-1	once	TRBD1	TGTGCCAGCAGCGTGAAACAGGGGACCTACAATGAGCAGTTCTTC	CASSVKQGTYNEQFF
TRBV3-1/TRBV3-2	TRBJ2-7	once	.	TGTGCCAGCAGCCAACGATCGGGCTACGAGCAGTACTTC	CASSQRSGYEQYF
TRBV9	TRBJ1-1	.	.	TGTGCCAGCAGCGTAGGCCGTAGGAGCGAAGCTTTCTTT	CASSVGRRSEAFF
TRBV9	TRBJ1-2	.	TRBD1	TGTGCCAGCAGCGTAGAAGGGGGCAACTATGGCTACACCTTC	CASSVEGGNYGYTF
TRBV5-1	TRBJ2-1	.	TRBD1	TGCGCCAGCGCAGACAGGGACTACAATGAGCAGTTCTTC	CASADRDYNEQFF
TRBV7-2	TRBJ2-7	few	.	TGTGCCAGCAGCCTCAGTTCCTACGAGCAGTACTTC	CASSLSSYEQYF
TRBV27	TRBJ1-1	once	TRBD1	TGTGCCAGCAGTAGGAACAGGGGGTTGAGGAACACTGAAGCTTTCTTT	CASSRNRGLRNTEAFF
TRBV30	TRBJ2-1	.	.	TGTGCCTGGAGTAGGGGGAGTAGAGGCGATGAGCAGTTCTTC	CAWSRGSRGDEQFF
TRBV19	TRBJ2-5	.	TRBD1	TGTGCCAGTAGGGAATCAGGGGGCTACTGGGAGACCCAGTACTTC	CASRESGGYWETQYF
TRBV3-1/TRBV3-2	TRBJ2-3	.	TRBD2	TGTGCCAGCAGCTTGACTAGCGGGGGAGCCACAGATACGCAGTATTTT	CASSLTSGGATDTQYF
TRBV5-5	TRBJ2-4	.	.	TGTGCCAGCAGCTTGCAGGGGCAGGGGGGAAACATTCAGTACTTC	CASSLQGQGGNIQYF
TRBV21-1	TRBJ2-7	.	.	TGTGCCAGCAGCAAAGCCTACTGGACAGGGGGGATTGGGGAGCAGTACTTC	CASSKAYWTGGIGEQYF
TRBV18	TRBJ2-1	.	.	TGTGCCAGCTCGCCTCGACTACTCAATGAGCAGTTCTTC	CASSPRLLNEQFF